This is a list of T cell receptor beta chains from one sample in a study of somatic mutations in cytotoxic T cells in rheumatoid arthritis. The assay was immunoSEQ multiplex PCR, and TCRdb's table has in-frame clones only and misses some. The data hold around 6,800 clones, with about 80% observed a single time. Sample: CD8+ T cells sorted from blood. Receptors originate from an adult with rheumatoid arthritis. CDR3s include the opening cysteine and the closing phenylalanine or tryptophan. A D gene is named only where the DNA matches it firmly. Clone size is stated in some rows and not others, as once, few, many or a class when expanded.

>-|TRBV15|TRBJ2-6|-
CATSRDRASGANVLTF
TGTGCCACCAGCAGAGATAGGGCCTCTGGGGCCAACGTCCTGACTTTC
>-|TRBV6-1|TRBJ2-1|-
CASLSSQGFANEQFF
TGTGCCAGCCTGTCCTCCCAGGGGTTCGCTAATGAGCAGTTCTTC
>few|TRBV29-1|TRBJ1-1|-
CSVVRGAEAFF
TGCAGCGTTGTAAGGGGCGCTGAAGCTTTCTTT
>-|TRBV30|TRBJ2-4|TRBD2
CAWSLGGVLKNIQYF
TGTGCCTGGAGCCTCGGGGGGGTTCTGAAGAACATTCAGTACTTC
>-|TRBV19|TRBJ1-1|-
CASRNTEAFF
TGTGCCAGTAGGAACACTGAAGCTTTCTTT
>-|TRBV29-1|TRBJ1-2|TRBD1
CSARDRGSGVYGYTF
TGCAGCGCCCGGGACAGGGGTTCGGGTGTCTATGGCTACACCTTC
>-|TRBV9|TRBJ2-7|TRBD2
CASSPRGGGYEQYF
TGTGCCAGCAGCCCCCGGGGGGGAGGGTACGAGCAGTACTTC
>few|TRBV6-6|TRBJ1-5|TRBD1
CASNDDRGSRQPQHF
TGTGCCAGCAACGACGACAGGGGGTCTAGACAGCCCCAGCATTTT
>-|TRBV6-6|TRBJ1-1|TRBD1
CASSYFGQGYTEAFF
TGTGCCAGCAGTTATTTTGGACAGGGATACACTGAAGCTTTCTTT
>-|TRBV28|TRBJ2-7|-
CATNRVPEQYF
TGTGCCACCAACAGGGTGCCCGAGCAGTACTTC
>-|TRBV28|TRBJ1-5|-
CASSFNQPQHF
TGTGCCAGCAGTTTCAATCAGCCCCAGCATTTT
>few|TRBV5-6|TRBJ2-5|TRBD1
CASSLARQGKETQYF
TGTGCCAGCAGCTTGGCCCGACAGGGCAAAGAGACCCAGTACTTC
>-|TRBV27|TRBJ2-7|TRBD2
CASSLVIGGEYEQYF
TGTGCCAGCAGTTTAGTCATTGGGGGGGAGTACGAGCAGTACTTC
>-|TRBV5-6|TRBJ2-2|-
CASSRATGELFF
TGTGCCAGCAGCCGGGCCACCGGGGAGCTGTTTTTT
>few|TRBV29-1|TRBJ2-7|-
CSVAPGTYEQYF
TGCAGCGTTGCCCCCGGGACCTACGAGCAGTACTTC
>-|TRBV9|TRBJ2-1|-
CASSIEGRTYNEQFF
TGTGCCAGCAGTATAGAGGGGAGGACCTACAATGAGCAGTTCTTC
>-|TRBV5-5|TRBJ2-7|-
CASSFLDGLYEQYF
TGTGCCAGCAGCTTCCTGGACGGGCTCTACGAGCAGTACTTC
>-|TRBV5-1|TRBJ2-5|TRBD1
CASSTGQGGETQYF
TGCGCCAGCAGTACAGGACAGGGTGGCGAGACCCAGTACTTC
>-|TRBV27|TRBJ1-4|TRBD1
CASSFEGGQYEKLFF
TGTGCCAGCAGTTTTGAAGGGGGCCAATATGAAAAACTGTTTTTT
>few|TRBV4-3|TRBJ1-1|-
CASSQDGVITEAFF
TGCGCCAGCAGCCAAGACGGGGTTATCACTGAAGCTTTCTTT
>-|TRBV5-4|TRBJ1-3|-
CAFRAGNTIYF
TGTGCCTTTCGGGCGGGAAACACCATATATTTT
>-|TRBV4-1|TRBJ2-7|-
CASSQEGPPYEQYF
TGCGCCAGCAGCCAAGAAGGCCCCCCCTACGAGCAGTACTTC
>once|TRBV19|TRBJ2-7|-
CASSYSDSSYEQYF
TGTGCCAGTAGTTATTCTGACAGCTCCTACGAGCAGTACTTC
>few|TRBV29-1|TRBJ1-3|-
CSVWDTQGTGNTIYF
TGCAGCGTTTGGGACACCCAGGGGACTGGAAACACCATATATTTT
>once|TRBV4-1|TRBJ1-1|-
CASSQDGWGWASGEAFF
TGCGCCAGCAGCCAAGACGGGTGGGGGTGGGCTTCCGGTGAAGCTTTCTTT
>few|TRBV7-9|TRBJ2-1|-
CASSSYTRVDEQFF
TGTGCCAGCAGCTCATATACTAGGGTCGATGAGCAGTTCTTC
>-|TRBV9|TRBJ2-7|TRBD2
CASSVGLAGGYEQYF
TGTGCCAGCAGCGTAGGACTAGCGGGGGGCTACGAGCAGTACTTC
>-|TRBV5-5|TRBJ2-7|-
CASSLAGLIHEQYF
TGTGCCAGCAGCTTGGCGGGACTCATCCACGAGCAGTACTTC
>-|TRBV18|TRBJ2-3|-
CASSLNQPTGPGTDTQYF
TGTGCCAGCTCACTAAACCAACCAACAGGTCCAGGCACAGATACGCAGTATTTT
>once|TRBV6-5|TRBJ2-7|TRBD2
CASSARTSGYEQYF
TGTGCCAGCAGTGCTCGGACTAGCGGATACGAGCAGTACTTC
>-|TRBV7-9|TRBJ2-2|TRBD2
CATWGLAGAGGELFF
TGTGCCACCTGGGGACTAGCGGGAGCCGGCGGGGAGCTGTTTTTT
>-|TRBV13|TRBJ1-2|TRBD1
CASSADRVYGYTF
TGTGCCAGCAGCGCGGACAGGGTCTATGGCTACACCTTC
>-|TRBV13|TRBJ2-5|-
CASSQGETQYF
TGTGCCAGCAGCCAGGGGGAGACCCAGTACTTC
>-|TRBV5-1|TRBJ2-1|TRBD1
CASSRWTGNNNEQFF
TGCGCCAGCAGCCGGTGGACAGGGAACAACAATGAGCAGTTCTTC
>-|TRBV7-9|TRBJ1-5|-
CASSFINQPQHF
TGTGCCAGCAGCTTTATCAATCAGCCCCAGCATTTT
>-|TRBV7-7|TRBJ2-5|-
CASSSERQGTQYF
TGTGCCAGCAGCTCCGAACGCCAAGGGACCCAGTACTTC
>once|TRBV27|TRBJ1-2|-
CASSWGGGYGYTF
TGTGCCAGCAGTTGGGGAGGGGGCTATGGCTACACCTTC